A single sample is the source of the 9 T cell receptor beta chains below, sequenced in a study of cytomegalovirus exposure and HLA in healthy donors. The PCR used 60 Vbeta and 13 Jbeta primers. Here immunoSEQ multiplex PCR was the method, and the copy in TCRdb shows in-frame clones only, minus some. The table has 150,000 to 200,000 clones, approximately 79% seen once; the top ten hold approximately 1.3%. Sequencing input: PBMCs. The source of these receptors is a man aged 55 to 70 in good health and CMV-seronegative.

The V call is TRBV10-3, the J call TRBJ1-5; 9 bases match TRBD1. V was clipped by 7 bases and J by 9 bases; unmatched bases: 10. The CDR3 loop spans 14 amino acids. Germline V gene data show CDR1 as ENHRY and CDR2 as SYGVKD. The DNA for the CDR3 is TGTGCCATCAAAGGGGAAACAGGGGGCTTGCCCCAGCATTTT. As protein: CAIKGETGGLPQHF.

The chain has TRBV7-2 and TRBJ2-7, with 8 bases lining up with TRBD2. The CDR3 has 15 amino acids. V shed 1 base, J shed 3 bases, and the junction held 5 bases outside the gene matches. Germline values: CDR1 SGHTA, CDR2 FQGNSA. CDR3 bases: TGTGCCAGCAGCTTAGTCGGGGCGGGGGGCTACGAGCAGTACTTC. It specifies CASSLVGAGGYEQYF. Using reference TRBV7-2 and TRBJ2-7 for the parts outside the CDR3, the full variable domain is GAGVSQSPSNKVTEKGKDVELRCDPISGHTALYWYRQSLGQGLEFLIYFQGNSAPDKSGLPSDRFSAERTGGSVSTLTIQRTQQEDSAVYLCASSLVGAGGYEQYFGPGTRLTVT.

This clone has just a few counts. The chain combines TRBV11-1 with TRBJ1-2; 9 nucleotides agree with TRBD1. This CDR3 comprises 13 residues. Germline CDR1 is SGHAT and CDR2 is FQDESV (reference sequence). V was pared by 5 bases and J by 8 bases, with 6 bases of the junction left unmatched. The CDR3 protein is CASSQGTGIGYTF. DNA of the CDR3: TGTGCCAGCAGCCAGGGGACAGGGATCGGCTACACCTTC.

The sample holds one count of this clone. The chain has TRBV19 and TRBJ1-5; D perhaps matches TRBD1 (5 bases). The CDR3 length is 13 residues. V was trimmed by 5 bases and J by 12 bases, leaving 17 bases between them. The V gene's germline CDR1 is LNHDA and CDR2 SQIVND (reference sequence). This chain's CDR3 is CASSQDTYTDQHF. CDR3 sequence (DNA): TGTGCCAGTAGTCAGGACACATACACAGACCAGCATTTT.

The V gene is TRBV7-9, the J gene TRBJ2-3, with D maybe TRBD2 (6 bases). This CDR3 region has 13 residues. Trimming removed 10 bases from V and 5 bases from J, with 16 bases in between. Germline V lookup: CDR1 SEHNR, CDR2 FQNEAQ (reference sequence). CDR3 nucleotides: TGTGCCACCTCGGGGGTATCGAAAGATACGCAGTATTTT. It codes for CATSGVSKDTQYF.

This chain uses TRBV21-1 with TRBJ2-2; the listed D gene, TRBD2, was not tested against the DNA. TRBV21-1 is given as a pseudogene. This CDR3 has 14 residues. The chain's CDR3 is CATPFGRETGELFF. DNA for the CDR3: TGTGCCACGCCTTTTGGGAGAGAGACCGGGGAGCTGTTTTTT.

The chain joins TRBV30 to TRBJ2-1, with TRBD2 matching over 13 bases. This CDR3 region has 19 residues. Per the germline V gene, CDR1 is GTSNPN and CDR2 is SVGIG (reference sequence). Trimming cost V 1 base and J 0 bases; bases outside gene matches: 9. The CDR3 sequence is CAWSGPGLAGRNSYNEQFF. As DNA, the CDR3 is TGTGCCTGGAGTGGGCCGGGACTAGCGGGAAGAAACTCCTACAATGAGCAGTTCTTC.

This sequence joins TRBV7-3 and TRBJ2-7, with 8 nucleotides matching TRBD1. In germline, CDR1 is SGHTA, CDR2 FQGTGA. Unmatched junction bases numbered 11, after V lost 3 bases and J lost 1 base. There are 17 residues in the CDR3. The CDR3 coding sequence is TGTGCCAGCAGCTTGTCCGGCGCAGGGGGCTCATCCTACGAGCAGTACTTC. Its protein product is CASSLSGAGGSSYEQYF.

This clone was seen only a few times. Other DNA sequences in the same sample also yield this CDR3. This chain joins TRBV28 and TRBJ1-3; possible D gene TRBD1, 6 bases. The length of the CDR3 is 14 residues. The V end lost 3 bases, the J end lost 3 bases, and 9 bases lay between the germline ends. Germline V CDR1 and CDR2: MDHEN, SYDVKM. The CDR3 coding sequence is TGTGCCAGCAGTTTGTCAGGGGTTGGAAACACCATATATTTT. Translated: CASSLSGVGNTIYF. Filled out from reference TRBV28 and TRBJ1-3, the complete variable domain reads DVKVTQSSRYLVKRTGEKVFLECVQDMDHENMFWYRQDPGLGLRLIYFSYDVKMKEKGDIPEGYSVSREKKERFSLILESASTNQTSMYLCASSLSGVGNTIYFGEGSWLTVV.